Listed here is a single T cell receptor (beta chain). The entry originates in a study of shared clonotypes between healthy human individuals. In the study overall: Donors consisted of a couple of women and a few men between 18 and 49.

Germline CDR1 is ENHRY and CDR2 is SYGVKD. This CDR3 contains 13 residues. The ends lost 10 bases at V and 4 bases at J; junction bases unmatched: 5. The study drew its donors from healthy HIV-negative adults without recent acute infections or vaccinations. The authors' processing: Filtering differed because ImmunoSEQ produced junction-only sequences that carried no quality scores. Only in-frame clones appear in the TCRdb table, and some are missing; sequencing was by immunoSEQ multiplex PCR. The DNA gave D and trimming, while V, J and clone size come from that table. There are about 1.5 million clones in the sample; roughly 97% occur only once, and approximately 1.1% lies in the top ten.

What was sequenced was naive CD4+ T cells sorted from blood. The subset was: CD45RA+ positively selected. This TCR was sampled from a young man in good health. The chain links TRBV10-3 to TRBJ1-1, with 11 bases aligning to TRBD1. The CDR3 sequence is CATDRGPGTEAFF. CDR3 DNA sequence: TGTGCCACGGACAGGGGGCCAGGCACTGAAGCTTTCTTT.